This T cell receptor beta chain stems from a study of blood T cell repertoires in COVID-19. Across the study: There were acute and convalescent COVID-19 samples, and they came from the United States, Italy and Spain.

The CDR3 runs 18 residues. Under the authors' procedure: Amplified reference gene primers provided the basis for estimating nucleated cell counts. Method: immunoSEQ multiplex PCR; TCRdb's copy keeps in-frame clones and lacks some. Clonal size and the V and J genes are those of that table, whereas D and trimming came from the DNA. The data show about 200,000 clones, about 91% seen once. The TCR originated in a man aged 30 to 39 with acute or convalescent COVID-19. The sequenced sample consisted of peripheral blood. This chain links TRBV21-1 with TRBJ2-2; the table's D call TRBD2 went unverified against the DNA. TRBV21-1 is a pseudogene locus. The DNA of the CDR3 is TGTGCCAGCAGCATAGCGGGAGTCACTACCCCGGGCACCGGGGAGCTGTTTTTT. Residues: CASSIAGVTTPGTGELFF.